The sample holds a few counts of the clone carrying this TCR beta chain. The antigen remains undetermined. This record comes from a study of CD8 T cells in ankylosing spondylitis. The CDR3 length is 12 residues. Looked up from germline, CDR1 is DFQATT and CDR2 is SNEGSKA (reference sequence). Trimming took 4 bases from V and 1 from J, leaving 7 bases between them. Study-wide results and caveats: Reported data indicate significant enrichment of disease-linked clones within matched ankylosing spondylitis synovial fluid. A subset of motif variants has previously been described in the synovial fluid and blood of reactive arthritis.

TCRdb itself ran the 5' RACE reads through MiXCR, one entry per CDR3 protein. The table lists roughly 160,000 distinct CDR3 sequences, under 14% of them singletons, with 25% to 35% in the top ten. This chain connects TRBV20-1 to TRBJ2-5; D gene unclear. The TCR was taken from a male donor with ankylosing spondylitis or in good health (not recorded which). The sequencing sample was made of blood, either unsorted or a sorted T cell fraction (not recorded which). The CDR3 sequence: CSATPFQETQYF. The CDR3 bases are TGCAGTGCTACGCCTTTCCAAGAGACCCAGTACTTC.